This TCR beta chain was captured in a study of regulatory T cells in long-lasting Graves disease. Study-level points and caveats: When disease was persistent, TRBV28, TRBJ1-2 and TRBJ2-5 were the favored segments.

With iRepertoire HTBI primers and Arm-PCR of CDR3 regions, TCR beta libraries were built. TCRdb recomputed calls from the multiplex PCR reads with MiXCR, one row per CDR3 protein. The sample carries fewer than 650,000 distinct CDR3 sequences, 15% to 20% recorded once. There are a few counts of this clonotype. What it binds is unknown. As for time point: newly diagnosed GD, antithyroid drugs for less than 3 months. RNA isolated from PBMCs was used to make the TCR library. Trimming removed 6 bases at V and 1 base at J, with 10 bases between. The CDR3 extends over 14 amino acids. These same data were also listed under a study on T cells in Graves' hyperthyroidism and ophthalmopathy.

The J gene is TRBJ1-3, the V gene TRBV12-3 or TRBV12-4; D is perhaps TRBD1 (6 bases). The receptor was derived from a man between 18 and 29 years old with Graves disease. The source material was peripheral blood mononuclear cells (PBMCs), sampled at new diagnosis, from a patient treated with antithyroid drugs. The CDR3 loop is CASRVGGSGNTIYF. The CDR3 bases are TGTGCCAGCAGGGTAGGGGGATCTGGAAACACCATATATTTT.